Ten or more counts support the clone carrying this T cell receptor (beta chain). 500 ng RNA was reverse transcribed with alpha and beta constant-region primers. Separate chain-specific third strand synthesis with multiplexing indices produced the alpha and beta libraries. One entry per CDR3 protein results from TCRdb running MiXCR on the 5' RACE reads. The repertoire has roughly 14,000 distinct CDR3 sequences, roughly an eighth of them found once; the top ten carry 35% to 50%. Roughly three months, about 14 weeks, into antiretroviral therapy, follow-up blood was collected. Whole blood was used without fractionation, so all unsorted peripheral T cells were included. The sample is drawn from a study of HIV-infected patients and healthy controls. V lost 3 bases, J lost 10 bases, and 19 bases lay in between. Germline CDR1 SGHTA, CDR2 FQGNSA. This CDR3 comprises 16 residues.

The V and J genes are TRBV7-2 and TRBJ1-6; D might be TRBD1 (5 bases). The receptor comes from an adult with HIV infection. The donor label of this sample is uncertain. The input for sequencing was blood, taken during antiretroviral therapy. CDR3 nucleotide sequence: TGTGCCAGCAGCTTCCGGTTTGGGGCCCAGGGATCACCCCTCCACTTT. Translated, it gives CASSFRFGAQGSPLHF.